This T cell receptor beta chain was profiled in a study of OX40 agonist ivuxolimab in advanced cancers. Study-wide context: Of the participants, approximately 40% had some prior anti-PD-1, anti-PD-L1 or anti-CTLA-4 therapy, which was allowed. Regarding the study as a whole: Relative to CD4+, CD8+ T cells held more expanded clones on average.

The repertoire was sequenced with immunoSEQ multiplex PCR; TCRdb's copy has only in-frame clones and lacks some. This sample has 43,000 or so clones, with 85% to 90% found just once. The CDR3 loop spans 17 amino acids. Germline-derived CDR1 and CDR2 are MNHNS and SASEGT. V dropped 1 base and J dropped 1 base, with 13 bases sitting between them. Worth noting for this clone: Its antigen remains unknown.

The clonotype was recovered from an adult with an advanced solid tumor such as melanoma, head and neck, liver or kidney cancer. The sequenced sample was CD4+ or CD8+ T cells sorted from blood, obtained in a trial of the OX40 agonist ivuxolimab. J is TRBJ2-2 and V is TRBV6-1; D perhaps matches TRBD1 (6 bases). The CDR3: CASSEGLDRRNTGELFF. CDR3 DNA: TGTGCCAGCAGTGAAGGTCTGGACAGAAGGAACACCGGGGAGCTGTTTTTT.